A single sample is the source of the 29 T cell receptor beta chains below, sequenced in a study of T-cell reconstitution after alpha-beta-depleted transplantation in children. The library targeted TCRbeta and was prepared with unique molecular identifiers. TCRdb reprocessed the PCR reads via MiXCR and lists one record per CDR3 protein. The sample has roughly 670,000 distinct CDR3 sequences; around 13% are singletons. Material: PBMCs, obtained before TCRalphabeta/CD19-depleted stem cell transplant. These receptors came from a girl aged 2-10 years with congenital amegakaryocytic thrombocytopenia, due to receive a stem cell transplant.

At least ten counts were recorded for this clonotype. The chain is built from TRBV7-6 and TRBJ1-1; TRBD1 aligns across 8 bases. Germline CDR1 SGHVS, CDR2 FNYEAQ. The CDR3 consists of 18 residues. With 0 bases clipped from V and 1 base from J, the junction kept 10 bases outside the gene matches. The chain's CDR3 is CASSLAIRAGTGNTEAFF. In nucleotides, the CDR3 is TGTGCCAGCAGCTTAGCGATTCGCGCCGGGACAGGGAACACTGAAGCTTTCTTT. The whole variable domain, filled in from reference TRBV7-6 and TRBJ1-1, reads GAGVSQSPRYKVTKRGQDVALRCDPISGHVSLYWYRQALGQGPEFLTYFNYEAQQDKSGLPNDRFSAERPEGSISTLTIQRTEQRDSAMYRCASSLAIRAGTGNTEAFFGQGTRLTVV.

This clonotype showed up many times. The rearrangement joins TRBV20-1 to TRBJ2-1; 9 positions agree with TRBD2. The V and J ends lost 5 bases and 5 bases, in that order; junction bases with no gene match: 13. Germline CDR1 DFQATT, CDR2 SNEGSKA (reference sequence). This CDR3 is 16 amino acids long. The CDR3 protein is CSALWGRTSANNEQFF. CDR3 coding DNA: TGCAGTGCTCTTTGGGGAAGGACTAGCGCCAACAATGAGCAGTTCTTC.

This clonotype showed up many times. V and J are TRBV6-1 and TRBJ2-1, with 9 positions matching TRBD2. Germline V gene data show CDR1 as MNHNS and CDR2 as SASEGT. V lost 6 bases to trimming and J lost 4 bases; unmatched junction nucleotides: 4. The CDR3 totals 14 residues. CDR3 DNA sequence: TGTGCCAGCAGGACTAGCGGAGGATACAATGAGCAGTTCTTC. Amino acid sequence: CASRTSGGYNEQFF.

V usage is TRBV12-3 or TRBV12-4 and J usage is TRBJ1-1; TRBD1 agrees at 7 bases. The CDR3 spans 14 residues. V trimming: 3 bases; J trimming: 5 bases; junction bases outside the gene matches: 6. CDR3 sequence reads: CASSFGRGWTEAFF. DNA of the CDR3: TGTGCCAGCAGTTTTGGCAGGGGGTGGACTGAAGCTTTCTTT.

At least ten counts were recorded for this clonotype. The rearrangement joins TRBV5-1 to TRBJ2-3, with unresolved D. Germline V gene lookup returns CDR1 SGHRS and CDR2 YFSETQ. V shed 3 bases and J shed 2 bases, with 10 bases lying between them. There are 14 residues in the CDR3. The CDR3 loop reads CASSSDRHTDTQYF. The CDR3 DNA follows: TGCGCCAGCAGCTCGGATCGCCACACAGATACGCAGTATTTT.

Many counts were recorded for this clonotype. This chain connects TRBV28 to TRBJ2-7; D possibly matches TRBD1 or TRBD2 (5 bases each). The germline V and J ends were trimmed by 7 bases and 1 base, with 14 bases remaining between them. CDR1 MDHEN and CDR2 SYDVKM come from the germline V gene. CDR3 length equals 14 residues. The CDR3 DNA follows: TGTGCCAGCAATGAGGGGAGCCTATCCTACGAGCAGTACTTC. Protein: CASNEGSLSYEQYF.

This clonotype was seen a few times. V is TRBV24-1 and J is TRBJ1-2, with D perhaps TRBD1 (5 bases). The germline V and J ends were trimmed by 2 bases and 8 bases, with 14 bases remaining between them. CDR3 length: 14 amino acids. Germline CDR1 reads KGHDR; CDR2 reads SFDVKD. CDR3 sequence reads: CATSDYKGESGYTF. In DNA, the CDR3 is TGTGCCACCAGTGATTATAAAGGGGAGTCCGGCTACACCTTC.

This clonotype was counted at least ten times. The chain links TRBV20-1 to TRBJ2-3, with D unclear. CDR3 length: 13 amino acids. V was clipped by 2 bases and J by 2 bases, with 8 bases between them. CDR1 and CDR2 from the germline V gene are DFQATT and SNEGSKA (reference sequence). CDR3 nucleotides: TGCAGTGCTAGACTAGTATTCACAGATACGCAGTATTTT. This sequence encodes CSARLVFTDTQYF.

This clonotype was detected ten times or more. At one end, the junction sequence differs from germline, possibly due to a read error. V is TRBV12-3 or TRBV12-4 and J is TRBJ1-2; the match to TRBD1 covers 8 bases. The CDR3 length is 12 residues. CDR3 amino acids: CASSHGQGDFSF. The CDR3 coding sequence is TGTGCCAGCAGCCATGGACAGGGTGATTTTTCCTTC.

The table lists this clonotype with a few counts. CDR3 region: CASFALRETQYF. Written as DNA, the CDR3 is TGTGCCAGCTTTGCACTGCGGGAGACCCAGTACTTC. This sequence joins TRBV21-1 and TRBJ2-5. TRBV21-1 is a recognized pseudogene. The CDR3 is 12 residues long.

This clonotype was seen repeatedly, ten times or more. This rearrangement joins TRBV6-1 to TRBJ2-7; D uncertain. CDR1 is MNHNS and CDR2 is SASEGT in the germline V gene. The CDR3 sequence is 15 residues long. Trimming pared 6 bases from V and 1 base from J, leaving 16 bases between. CDR3 in DNA: TGTGCCAGCAGAAAACCCGACACCTCATCCTACGAGCAGTACTTC. It yields the protein CASRKPDTSSYEQYF.

The chain uses TRBV21-1 and TRBJ2-3; TRBD1, as called in the table, went unchecked against the DNA. TRBV21-1 is termed a pseudogene. CDR3 size: 13 residues. The CDR3 loop reads CASSRPRTDTQYF. The CDR3 bases are TGTGCCAGCAGCAGGCCCCGCACAGATACGCAGTATTTT.

This clonotype was found a few times. The chain recombines TRBV12-3 or TRBV12-4 with TRBJ1-5; unclear D gene. Trimming removed 6 bases at V and 9 bases at J, with 21 bases between. The CDR3 loop spans 15 amino acids. In nucleotides, the CDR3 is TGTGCCAGCAGACCGGACGGGCCCTTAGCCGGGCCCCAGCATTTT. Translating it yields CASRPDGPLAGPQHF.

This clonotype came up many times. The gene calls are TRBV6-5 and TRBJ2-1; 10 nucleotides line up with TRBD2. This CDR3 is 17 amino acids long. Losses at the gene ends were 0 bases for V and 0 bases for J; bases not matched to a gene: 2. The germline V gene encodes CDR1 MNHEY and CDR2 SVGAGI. CDR3 nucleotide sequence: TGTGCCAGCAGTTACTCCCAGCGGGAGGGCTCCTACAATGAGCAGTTCTTC. This codes for CASSYSQREGSYNEQFF.

This clonotype was observed a few times. An end of the junction differs from the germline gene, which may be a read error. V usage is TRBV28 and J usage is TRBJ2-1, with D possibly matching TRBD2 (5 bases). This CDR3 spans 11 amino acids. Germline V gene sequence: CDR1 MDHEN, CDR2 SYDVKM. The CDR3 DNA reads TGTGCCAGCAGCCGTAAGTCGAGGGTAATCTTC. Translation: CASSRKSRVIF.

This clonotype has at least ten counts. This chain connects TRBV12-3 or TRBV12-4 to TRBJ2-1; no clear D. The CDR3 extends over 12 amino acids. The V end lost 5 bases, the J end lost 5 bases, and 7 bases lay between the germline ends. CDR3 region: CASSPADNEQFF. CDR3 bases: TGTGCCAGCAGTCCCGCGGACAATGAGCAGTTCTTC.

This clonotype was seen repeatedly, ten times or more. V usage is TRBV12-3 or TRBV12-4 and J usage is TRBJ1-6, with TRBD1 matching 9 bases. Germline trimming cut 3 bases from V and 9 bases from J; bases unmatched to any gene: 3. This CDR3 comprises 14 residues. CDR3 DNA sequence: TGTGCCAGCAGTTTCGGGACAGGGATTTCACCCCTCCACTTT. Translating gives CASSFGTGISPLHF.

The table lists this clonotype with a few counts. The chain links TRBV29-1 to TRBJ1-1; D not certain. Trimming removed 8 bases from V and 1 base from J, with 17 bases in between. The CDR3 length is 14 residues. CDR1 SQVTM and CDR2 ANQGSEA come from the germline V gene. CDR3 sequence (DNA): TGCAGCATCCGATTCGGTCAGAAGAACACTGAAGCTTTCTTT. Translating gives CSIRFGQKNTEAFF.

The V gene is TRBV7-8, the J gene TRBJ2-3; 7 bases align to TRBD2. Germline loops: CDR1 SGHVS, CDR2 FQNEAQ. With 1 base clipped from V and 6 bases from J, the junction kept 22 bases outside the gene matches. CDR3 length equals 20 residues. The CDR3 sequence: CASSLGAGDLAGPYGDTQYF. CDR3 nucleotide sequence: TGTGCCAGCAGCTTAGGGGCGGGGGATTTGGCGGGACCCTATGGGGATACGCAGTATTTT.

This clonotype appeared many times. The chain employs TRBV6-5 and TRBJ1-2; 8 positions agree with TRBD1. Germline V gene lookup returns CDR1 MNHEY and CDR2 SVGAGI. V trimming: 2 bases; J trimming: 4 bases; junction bases outside the gene matches: 3. The CDR3 loop spans 14 amino acids. The CDR3 sequence: CASSYVGQAYGYTF. The CDR3 bases are TGTGCCAGCAGTTACGTGGGACAGGCCTATGGCTACACCTTC.

In this sample, this clonotype turned up many times. This chain joins TRBV27 and TRBJ2-1; 11 bases agree with TRBD2. The ends lost 5 bases at V and 8 bases at J; junction bases unmatched: 14. Germline lookup yields CDR1 MNHEY and CDR2 SMNVEV (reference sequence). The CDR3 runs 17 residues. The chain's CDR3 is CASSPYPLAGGSHEQFF. The CDR3 DNA is TGTGCCAGCAGTCCCTACCCCCTAGCGGGAGGATCCCATGAGCAGTTCTTC.

This clonotype was recorded a few times. The chain couples TRBV5-1 to TRBJ1-1; no clear D gene. Deletions cut 0 bases from V and 3 bases from J, with 9 bases between. The CDR3 spans 14 residues. Germline values: CDR1 SGHRS, CDR2 YFSETQ. The CDR3 region has the DNA TGCGCCAGCAGCTTGGGTAGCGGGGACACTGAAGCTTTCTTT. Encoded protein: CASSLGSGDTEAFF.

The rearrangement joins TRBV5-1 to TRBJ2-5, with 9 bases that match TRBD2. CDR3 length: 15 amino acids. The germline V gene has CDR1 SGHRS and CDR2 YFSETQ. Trimming removed 0 bases from V and 5 bases from J; junction bases left unmatched: 5. The CDR3 here is CASSLGLAADETQYF. CDR3 DNA sequence: TGCGCCAGCAGCTTGGGACTAGCGGCGGACGAGACCCAGTACTTC.

V usage is TRBV5-1 and J usage is TRBJ2-5; a possible D gene is TRBD2 (7 bases). The CDR3 extends over 16 amino acids. Germline V gene sequence: CDR1 SGHRS, CDR2 YFSETQ. The germline V and J ends were trimmed by 4 bases and 5 bases, with 21 bases remaining between them. The CDR3 coding sequence is TGCGCCAGCAGCCTGGGGGCGGGAGCGATAAGGGAGACCCAGTACTTC. Translating gives CASSLGAGAIRETQYF.

This sequence joins TRBV7-9 and TRBJ2-1; the D gene is possibly TRBD2 (5 bases). The CDR3 has 16 amino acids. Trimming left V 0 bases short and J 4 bases short, with 13 bases between. Germline assignment: CDR1 SEHNR and CDR2 FQNEAQ (reference sequence). In nucleotides, the CDR3 is TGTGCCAGCAGCTTAGCCCGTAGCGAGATATACAATGAGCAGTTCTTC. Translation: CASSLARSEIYNEQFF. The full variable domain, completed using reference TRBV7-9 and TRBJ2-1, is DTGVSQNPRHKITKRGQNVTFRCDPISEHNRLYWYRQTLGQGPEFLTYFQNEAQLEKSRLLSDRFSAERPKGSFSTLEIQRTEQGDSAMYLCASSLARSEIYNEQFFGPGTRLTVL.

This clonotype was counted at least ten times. The chain joins TRBV12-3 or TRBV12-4 to TRBJ1-1; tentatively, D is TRBD1 (5 bases). The CDR3 is 17 residues long. Trimming took 1 base from V and 6 from J, leaving 21 bases between them. CDR3 in DNA: TGTGCCAGCAGTTTAGATACGGTTGGGGGAGCGACGGCTGAAGCTTTCTTT. Its protein product is CASSLDTVGGATAEAFF.

This clonotype was counted at least ten times. The chain recombines TRBV5-1 with TRBJ2-1; D may be TRBD2 (7 bases). The germline CDR1 and CDR2 sequences are SGHRS and YFSETQ. V dropped 0 bases and J dropped 0 bases, with 13 bases sitting between them. CDR3 length equals 17 residues. CDR3 sequence (DNA): TGCGCCAGCAGCTTGGTTAGGGGGGGAAGCTCCTACAATGAGCAGTTCTTC. Protein sequence: CASSLVRGGSSYNEQFF. The entire variable domain, with the rest obtained from reference TRBV5-1 and TRBJ2-1, is as follows: KAGVTQTPRYLIKTRGQQVTLSCSPISGHRSVSWYQQTPGQGLQFLFEYFSETQRNKGNFPGRFSGRQFSNSRSEMNVSTLELGDSALYLCASSLVRGGSSYNEQFFGPGTRLTVL.

This clonotype has at least ten counts. One end of the junction varies from germline; a read error may be responsible. The chain is built from TRBV27 and TRBJ2-7; D perhaps matches TRBD2 (6 bases). The germline V gene encodes CDR1 MNHEY and CDR2 SMNVEV (reference sequence). The CDR3 is 14 residues long. CDR3 in DNA: TGTGCCAGCACTTTAGCGGACCGACCATGGGAGCAGTACTTC. Protein: CASTLADRPWEQYF.

The J gene is TRBJ2-5, the V gene TRBV3-1; 8 positions match TRBD2. V was clipped by 5 bases and J by 5 bases; unmatched bases: 7. This CDR3 region has 14 residues. Looked up from germline, CDR1 is LGHDT and CDR2 is YNNKEL (reference sequence). The CDR3 sequence is CASSSFLAGETQYF. The CDR3 region has the DNA TGTGCCAGCAGCTCCTTCCTAGCGGGCGAGACCCAGTACTTC.